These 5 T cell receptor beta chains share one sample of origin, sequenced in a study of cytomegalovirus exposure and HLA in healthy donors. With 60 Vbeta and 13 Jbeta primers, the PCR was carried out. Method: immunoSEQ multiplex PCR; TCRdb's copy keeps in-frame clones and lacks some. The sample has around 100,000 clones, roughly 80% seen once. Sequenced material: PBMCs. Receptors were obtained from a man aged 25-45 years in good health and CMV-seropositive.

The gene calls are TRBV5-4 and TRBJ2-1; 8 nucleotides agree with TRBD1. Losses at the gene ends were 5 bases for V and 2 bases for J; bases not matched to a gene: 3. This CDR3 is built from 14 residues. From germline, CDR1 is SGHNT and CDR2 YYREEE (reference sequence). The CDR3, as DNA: TGTGCCAGCAGTCTGGACAGGGCCTACAATGAGCAGTTCTTC. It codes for CASSLDRAYNEQFF.

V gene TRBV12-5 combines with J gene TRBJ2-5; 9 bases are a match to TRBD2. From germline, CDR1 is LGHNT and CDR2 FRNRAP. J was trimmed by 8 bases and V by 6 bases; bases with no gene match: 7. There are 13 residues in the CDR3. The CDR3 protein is CASGPSGVNTQYF. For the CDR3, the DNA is TGTGCTAGTGGCCCTAGCGGGGTTAACACCCAGTACTTC.

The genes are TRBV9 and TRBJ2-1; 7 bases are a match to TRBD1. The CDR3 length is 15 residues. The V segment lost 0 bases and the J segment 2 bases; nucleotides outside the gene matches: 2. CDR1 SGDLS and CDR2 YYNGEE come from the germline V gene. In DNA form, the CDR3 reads TGTGCCAGCAGCGTAGCAACAGGGGCCTACAATGAGCAGTTCTTC. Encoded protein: CASSVATGAYNEQFF.

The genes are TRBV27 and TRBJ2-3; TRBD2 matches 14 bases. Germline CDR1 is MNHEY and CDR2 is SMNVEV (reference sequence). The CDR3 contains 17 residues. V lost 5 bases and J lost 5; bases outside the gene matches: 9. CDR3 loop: CASSRPGLAGGRDTQYF. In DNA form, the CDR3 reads TGTGCCAGCAGTCGGCCCGGACTAGCGGGAGGCAGAGATACGCAGTATTTT.

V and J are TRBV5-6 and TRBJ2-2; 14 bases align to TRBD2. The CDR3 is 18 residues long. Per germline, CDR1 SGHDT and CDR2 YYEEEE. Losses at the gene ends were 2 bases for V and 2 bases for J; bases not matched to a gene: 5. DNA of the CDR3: TGTGCCAGCAGCTTACCGGGACTAGCGGGAGAAAACACCGGGGAGCTGTTTTTT. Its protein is CASSLPGLAGENTGELFF.